This TCR beta chain was captured by sequencing in a study of early T cells in non-severe SARS-CoV-2 infection. TCRdb independently ran MiXCR on the 5' RACE reads; one entry per CDR3 protein. The repertoire holds fewer than 80,000 distinct CDR3 sequences, with 9.5% to 15% as singletons. Germline assignment: CDR1 LNHDA and CDR2 SQIVND (reference sequence). This CDR3 contains 14 residues. With 6 bases clipped from V and 2 bases from J, the junction kept 5 bases outside the gene matches. The sample here was whole blood, taken at baseline. The J gene is TRBJ2-3, the V gene TRBV19, with 7 bases fitting TRBD1. The clonotype originates from an adult who was a healthcare worker with PCR-confirmed SARS-CoV-2 infection or an uninfected control (not recorded which). The donor label of this sample is uncertain. CDR3 in amino acids: CASRKQGSTDTQYF. CDR3 sequence (DNA): TGTGCCAGTAGGAAACAGGGGTCCACAGATACGCAGTATTTT.